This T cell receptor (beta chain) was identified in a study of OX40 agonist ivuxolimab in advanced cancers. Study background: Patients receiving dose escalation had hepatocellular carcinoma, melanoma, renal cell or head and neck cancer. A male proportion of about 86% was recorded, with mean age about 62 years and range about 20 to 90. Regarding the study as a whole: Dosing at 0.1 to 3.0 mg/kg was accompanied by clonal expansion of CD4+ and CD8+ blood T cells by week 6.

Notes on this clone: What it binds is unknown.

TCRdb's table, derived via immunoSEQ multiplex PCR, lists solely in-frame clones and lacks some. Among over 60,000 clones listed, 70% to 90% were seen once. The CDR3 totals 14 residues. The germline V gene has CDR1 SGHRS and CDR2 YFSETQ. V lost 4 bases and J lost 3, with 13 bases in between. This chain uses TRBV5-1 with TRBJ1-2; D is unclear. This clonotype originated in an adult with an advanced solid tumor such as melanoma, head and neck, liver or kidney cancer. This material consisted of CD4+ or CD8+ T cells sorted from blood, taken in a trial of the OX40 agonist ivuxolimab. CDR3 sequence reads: CASSRGPVDYGYTF. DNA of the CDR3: TGCGCCAGCAGCCGCGGTCCAGTGGACTATGGCTACACCTTC.